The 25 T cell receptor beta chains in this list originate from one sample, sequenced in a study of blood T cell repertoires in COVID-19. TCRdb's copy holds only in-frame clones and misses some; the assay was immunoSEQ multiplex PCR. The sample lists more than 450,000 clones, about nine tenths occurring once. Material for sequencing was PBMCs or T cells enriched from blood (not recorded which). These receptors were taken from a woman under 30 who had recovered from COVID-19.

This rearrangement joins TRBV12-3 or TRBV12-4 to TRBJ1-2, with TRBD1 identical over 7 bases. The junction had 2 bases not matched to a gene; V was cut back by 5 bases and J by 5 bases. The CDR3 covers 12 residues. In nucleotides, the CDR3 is TGTGCCAGCAGTGGACAGGTATATGGCTACACCTTC. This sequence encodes CASSGQVYGYTF.

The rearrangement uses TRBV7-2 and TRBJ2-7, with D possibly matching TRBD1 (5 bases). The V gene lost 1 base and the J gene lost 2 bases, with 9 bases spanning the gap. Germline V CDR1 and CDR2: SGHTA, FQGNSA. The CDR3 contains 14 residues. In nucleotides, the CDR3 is TGTGCCAGCAGCTTAGAGTGGGGCGCCTACGAGCAGTACTTC. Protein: CASSLEWGAYEQYF.

The CDR3 nucleotides read TGTGCCAGCAGCTTACCGACAGGGGGGGAGACCCAGTACTTC. This sequence encodes CASSLPTGGETQYF. The rearrangement joins TRBV7-6 to TRBJ2-5; 9 nucleotides line up with TRBD1. Germline lookup yields CDR1 SGHVS and CDR2 FNYEAQ. J lost 5 bases, V lost 2 bases, and 3 bases had no gene match. The CDR3 is 14 amino acids. Full variable domain (remainder filled in from reference TRBV7-6 and TRBJ2-5): GAGVSQSPRYKVTKRGQDVALRCDPISGHVSLYWYRQALGQGPEFLTYFNYEAQQDKSGLPNDRFSAERPEGSISTLTIQRTEQRDSAMYRCASSLPTGGETQYFGPGTRLLVL.

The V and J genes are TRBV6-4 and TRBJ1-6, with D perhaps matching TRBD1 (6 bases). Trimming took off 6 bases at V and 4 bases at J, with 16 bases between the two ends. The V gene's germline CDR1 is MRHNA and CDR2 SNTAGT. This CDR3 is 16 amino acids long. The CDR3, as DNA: TGTGCCAGCAGACAGGGATCCCTTGATTATAATTCACCCCTCCACTTT. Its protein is CASRQGSLDYNSPLHF.

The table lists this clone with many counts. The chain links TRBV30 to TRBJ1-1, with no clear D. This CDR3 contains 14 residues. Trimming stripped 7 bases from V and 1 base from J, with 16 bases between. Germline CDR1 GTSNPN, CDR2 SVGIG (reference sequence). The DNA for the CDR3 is TGTGCCTCAACTACCTCCGGGTCGAACACTGAAGCTTTCTTT. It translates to CASTTSGSNTEAFF.

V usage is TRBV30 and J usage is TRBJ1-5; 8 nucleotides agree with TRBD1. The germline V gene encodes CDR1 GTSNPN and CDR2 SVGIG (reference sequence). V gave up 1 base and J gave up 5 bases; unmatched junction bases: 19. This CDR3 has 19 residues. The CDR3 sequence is CAWSAFRQGPLLGDQPQHF. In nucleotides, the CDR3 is TGTGCCTGGAGTGCTTTCCGACAGGGGCCCTTACTCGGTGATCAGCCCCAGCATTTT.

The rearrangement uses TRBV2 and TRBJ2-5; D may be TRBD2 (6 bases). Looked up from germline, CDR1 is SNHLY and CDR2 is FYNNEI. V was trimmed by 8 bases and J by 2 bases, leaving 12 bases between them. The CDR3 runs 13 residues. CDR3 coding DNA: TGTGCCAGCCTCTTAGCGGCTCAAGAGACCCAGTACTTC. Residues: CASLLAAQETQYF.

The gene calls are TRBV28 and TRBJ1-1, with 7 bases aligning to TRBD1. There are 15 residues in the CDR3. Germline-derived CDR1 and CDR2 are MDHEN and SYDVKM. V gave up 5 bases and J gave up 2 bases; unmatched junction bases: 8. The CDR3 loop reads CASSAKYRGNTEAFF. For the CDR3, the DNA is TGTGCCAGCAGTGCGAAATACAGGGGAAACACTGAAGCTTTCTTT.

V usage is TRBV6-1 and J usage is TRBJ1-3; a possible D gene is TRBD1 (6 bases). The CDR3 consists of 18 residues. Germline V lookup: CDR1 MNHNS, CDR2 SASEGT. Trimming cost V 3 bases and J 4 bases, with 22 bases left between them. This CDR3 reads CASSDLTVQGTRGNTIYF. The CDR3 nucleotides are TGTGCCAGCAGTGACCTTACCGTACAGGGAACGCGGGGAAACACCATATATTTT.

The CDR3 nucleotides are TGTGCCAGCAGCCGCTACGGGGGCCAGAGGGACTACACAAACATTCAGTACTTC. As protein: CASSRYGGQRDYTNIQYF. The chain couples TRBV5-4 to TRBJ2-4; D possibly corresponds to TRBD2 (7 bases). Trimming removed 4 bases at V and 6 bases at J, with 26 bases between. The CDR3 covers 18 residues. Germline-derived CDR1 and CDR2 are SGHNT and YYREEE (reference sequence).

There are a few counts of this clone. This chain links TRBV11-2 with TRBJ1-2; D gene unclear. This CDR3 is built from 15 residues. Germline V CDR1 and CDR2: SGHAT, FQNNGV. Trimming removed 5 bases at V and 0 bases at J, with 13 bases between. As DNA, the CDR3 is TGTGCCAGCAGCACTGTTACCGAGGCTAACTATGGCTACACCTTC. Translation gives CASSTVTEANYGYTF.

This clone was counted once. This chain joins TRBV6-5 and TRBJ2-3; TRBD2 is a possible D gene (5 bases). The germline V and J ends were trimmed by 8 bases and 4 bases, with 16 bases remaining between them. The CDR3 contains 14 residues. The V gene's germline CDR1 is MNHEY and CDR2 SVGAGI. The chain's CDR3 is CASAVMTMADTQYF. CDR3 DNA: TGTGCCAGCGCTGTAATGACTATGGCAGATACGCAGTATTTT.

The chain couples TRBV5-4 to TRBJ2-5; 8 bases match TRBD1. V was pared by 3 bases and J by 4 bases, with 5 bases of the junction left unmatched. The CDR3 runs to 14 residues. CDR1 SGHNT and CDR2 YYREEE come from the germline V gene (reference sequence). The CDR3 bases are TGTGCCAGCAGCTCACAGGGGGGAGGAGAGACCCAGTACTTC. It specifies CASSSQGGGETQYF.

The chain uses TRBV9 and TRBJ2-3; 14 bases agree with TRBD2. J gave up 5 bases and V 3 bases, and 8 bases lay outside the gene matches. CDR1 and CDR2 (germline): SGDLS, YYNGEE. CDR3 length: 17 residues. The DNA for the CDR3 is TGTGCCAGCAGCGAGACTAGCGGGGGGGCCAGTGGAGATACGCAGTATTTT. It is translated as CASSETSGGASGDTQYF.

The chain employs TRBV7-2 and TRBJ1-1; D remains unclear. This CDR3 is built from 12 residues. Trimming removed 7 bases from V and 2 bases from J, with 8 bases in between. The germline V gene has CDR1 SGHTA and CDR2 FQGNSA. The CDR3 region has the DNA TGTGCCAGCAACTCTCCTAACACTGAAGCTTTCTTT. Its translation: CASNSPNTEAFF.

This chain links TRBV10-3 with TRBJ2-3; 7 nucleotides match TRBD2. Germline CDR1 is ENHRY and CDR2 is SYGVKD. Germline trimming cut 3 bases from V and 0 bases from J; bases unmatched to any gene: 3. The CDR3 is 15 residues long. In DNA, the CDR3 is TGTGCCATCAGTGACGGGCGGGGGAGCACAGATACGCAGTATTTT. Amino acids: CAISDGRGSTDTQYF.

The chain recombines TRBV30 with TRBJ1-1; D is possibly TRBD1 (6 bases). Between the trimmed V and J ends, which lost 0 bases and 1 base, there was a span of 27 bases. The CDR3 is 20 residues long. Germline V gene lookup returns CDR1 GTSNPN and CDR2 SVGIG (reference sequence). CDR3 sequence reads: CAWSVLGGRPGDGENTEAFF. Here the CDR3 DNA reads TGTGCCTGGAGTGTATTGGGCGGGAGGCCAGGGGACGGCGAGAACACTGAAGCTTTCTTT.

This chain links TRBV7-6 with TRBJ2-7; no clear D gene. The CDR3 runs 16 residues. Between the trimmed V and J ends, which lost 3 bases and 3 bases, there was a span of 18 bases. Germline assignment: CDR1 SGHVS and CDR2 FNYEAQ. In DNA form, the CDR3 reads TGTGCCAGCAGCTTTTCCCGGTCGCTCCCCTACTACGAGCAGTACTTC. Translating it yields CASSFSRSLPYYEQYF.

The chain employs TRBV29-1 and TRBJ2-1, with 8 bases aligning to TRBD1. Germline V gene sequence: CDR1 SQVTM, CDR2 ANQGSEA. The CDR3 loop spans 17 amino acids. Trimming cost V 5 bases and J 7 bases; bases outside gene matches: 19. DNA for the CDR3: TGCAGCGTTCCGACTCCCGGCCGACAGGGGCTTAGGAATGAGCAGTTCTTC. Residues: CSVPTPGRQGLRNEQFF.

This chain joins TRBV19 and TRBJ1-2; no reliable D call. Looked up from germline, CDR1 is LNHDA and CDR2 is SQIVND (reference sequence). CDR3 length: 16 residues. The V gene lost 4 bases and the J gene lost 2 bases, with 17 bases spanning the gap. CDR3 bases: TGTGCCAGTAGTAAGGAGGGTCGACCTCGAAACTATGGCTACACCTTC. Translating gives CASSKEGRPRNYGYTF.

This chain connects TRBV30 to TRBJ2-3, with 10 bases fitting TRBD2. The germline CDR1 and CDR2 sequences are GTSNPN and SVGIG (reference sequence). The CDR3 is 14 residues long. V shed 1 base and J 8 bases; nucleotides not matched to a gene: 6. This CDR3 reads CAWSEASGGGTQYF. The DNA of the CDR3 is TGTGCCTGGAGTGAGGCTAGCGGGGGAGGTACGCAGTATTTT.

The CDR3 region is CSDQRQGTLNTEAFF. In DNA, the CDR3 is TGCAGCGACCAGCGACAGGGGACCCTGAACACTGAAGCTTTCTTT. The chain is built from TRBV29-1 and TRBJ1-1; 8 bases match TRBD1. This CDR3 contains 15 residues. Germline V gene lookup returns CDR1 SQVTM and CDR2 ANQGSEA. J was trimmed by 0 bases and V by 7 bases; bases with no gene match: 10. Full variable domain (remainder filled in from reference TRBV29-1 and TRBJ1-1): SAVISQKPSRDICQRGTSLTIQCQVDSQVTMMFWYRQQPGQSLTLIATANQGSEATYESGFVIDKFPISRPNLTFSTLTVSNMSPEDSSIYLCSDQRQGTLNTEAFFGQGTRLTVV.

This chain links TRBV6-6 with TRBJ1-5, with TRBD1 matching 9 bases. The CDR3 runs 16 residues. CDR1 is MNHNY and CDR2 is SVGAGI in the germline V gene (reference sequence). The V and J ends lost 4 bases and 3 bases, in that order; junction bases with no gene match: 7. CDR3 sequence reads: CASSSPDRGHNQPQHF. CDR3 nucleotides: TGTGCCAGCAGTTCCCCGGACAGGGGCCACAATCAGCCCCAGCATTTT.

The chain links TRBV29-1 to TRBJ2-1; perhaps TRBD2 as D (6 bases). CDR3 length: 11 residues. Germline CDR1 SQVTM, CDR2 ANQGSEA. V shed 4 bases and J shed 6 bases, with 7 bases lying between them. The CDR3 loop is CSVGGGNEQFF. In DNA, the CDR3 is TGCAGCGTTGGGGGAGGCAATGAGCAGTTCTTC.

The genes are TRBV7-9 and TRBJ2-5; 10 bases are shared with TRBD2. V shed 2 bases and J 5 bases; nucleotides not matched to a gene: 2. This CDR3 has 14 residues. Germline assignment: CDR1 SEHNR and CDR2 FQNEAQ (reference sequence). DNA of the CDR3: TGTGCCAGCAGCTTATCGGGACTAGCGGAGACCCAGTACTTC. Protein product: CASSLSGLAETQYF.